The present entry profiles one T cell receptor (beta chain) with its context. TEMRA cells were FACS-enriched, with CD8+ and CD4+ T cells isolated negatively. The RNA input was 0.5 to 1 ug, and it was reverse transcribed with random hexamers. TCRdb analysed the immunoSEQ multiplex PCR reads with MiXCR anew, one entry per CDR3 protein. The sample lists around 140,000 distinct CDR3 sequences, 95% occurring once. This entry comes from a study of CD8 T cells in Susac syndrome. The sequence derives from a human donor with Susac syndrome. Sample: CD4+ T cells from PBMCs.

The CDR3 coding sequence is TGTGCCAGCAGTTCTCAGGGGGCTGGTGAAGCTTTCTTT. Residues: CASSSQGAGEAFF. The rearrangement uses TRBV12-3 or TRBV12-4 and TRBJ1-1; TRBD1 matches at 8 bases. The trim removed 4 bases at V and 7 bases at J, leaving 5 bases unmatched. The CDR3 totals 13 residues.